This TCR beta chain was observed in a study of T cell repertoires in cytomegalovirus infection. Study as a whole: Based on public TCR beta signatures, there were indications of CMV infection and of a matching HLA type. Study-level findings and limits: Cumulative frequency (of public TCR beta family members) identified carriers of CMV plus the relevant HLA. HLA-C-restricted CMV-specific TCR beta clonotypes were dominant in the ex vivo response.

This CDR3 contains 14 residues. The germline V gene has CDR1 SGHTA and CDR2 FQGNSA. V trimming: 4 bases; J trimming: 5 bases; junction bases outside the gene matches: 7. TCRdb analysed the reads with MiXCR anew, one entry per CDR3 protein. In the table there are around 130,000 distinct CDR3 sequences, about 10% of which are singletons. In its sample, this clonotype was seen many times. The antigen is undetermined. The chain has TRBV7-2 and TRBJ1-1; the match to TRBD1 covers 7 bases. Sequencing input: PBMCs. The sequence derives from a human donor in good health (CMV status not recorded). Some clones in this sample may be carry-over from other donors' samples. The CDR3 bases are TGTGCCAGCAGCTCGAACAGGGGAGGGACTGAAGCTTTCTTT. Its translation: CASSSNRGGTEAFF.